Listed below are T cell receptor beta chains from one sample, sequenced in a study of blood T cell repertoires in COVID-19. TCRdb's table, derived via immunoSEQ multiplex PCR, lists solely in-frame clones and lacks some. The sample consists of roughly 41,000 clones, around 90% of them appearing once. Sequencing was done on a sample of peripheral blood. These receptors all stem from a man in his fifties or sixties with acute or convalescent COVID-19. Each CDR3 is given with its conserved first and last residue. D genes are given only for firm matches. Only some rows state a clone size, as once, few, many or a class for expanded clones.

CDR3 DNA: TGTGCCAGCAGCGTGAGAAGATTTGACGAGCAGTACTTC
CDR3 protein: CASSVRRFDEQYF
J gene: TRBJ2-7
D gene: .
clone size: .
V gene: TRBV5-8

CDR3 DNA: TGTGCCAGCAGCTTGGAAGGACAGGCATTTCGAGATACGCAGTATTTT
CDR3 protein: CASSLEGQAFRDTQYF
J gene: TRBJ2-3
D gene: TRBD1
clone size: .
V gene: TRBV5-6

CDR3 DNA: TGTGCCAGCAGCCGCCTGGGCTTAGGCACAGATACGCAGTATTTT
CDR3 protein: CASSRLGLGTDTQYF
J gene: TRBJ2-3
D gene: .
clone size: .
V gene: TRBV6-2/TRBV6-3

CDR3 DNA: TGTGCCAGCAGTTTACATGGACAGGGGGCTTTCCAGCCCCAGCATTTT
CDR3 protein: CASSLHGQGAFQPQHF
J gene: TRBJ1-5
D gene: TRBD1
clone size: .
V gene: TRBV6-2/TRBV6-3

CDR3 DNA: TGTGCCATCAGGGGGAGTGACTCTGGCTACACCTTC
CDR3 protein: CAIRGSDSGYTF
J gene: TRBJ1-2
D gene: .
clone size: .
V gene: TRBV10-3

CDR3 DNA: TGCGCCAGCAGCCGAAAAGAGCAGGGATATTCACCCCTCCACTTT
CDR3 protein: CASSRKEQGYSPLHF
J gene: TRBJ1-6
D gene: .
clone size: .
V gene: TRBV4-3

CDR3 DNA: TGTGCCAGCAGCCAACAGACAGGGTTAAATGAAAAACTGTTTTTT
CDR3 protein: CASSQQTGLNEKLFF
J gene: TRBJ1-4
D gene: TRBD1
clone size: .
V gene: TRBV16

CDR3 DNA: TGTGCCAGCAGTGTCATAGCGGGGGGCACAGATACGCAGTATTTT
CDR3 protein: CASSVIAGGTDTQYF
J gene: TRBJ2-3
D gene: TRBD2
clone size: .
V gene: TRBV6-4

CDR3 DNA: TGTGCCATCAGACCCAGCGGGGGTACCTACGAGCAGTACTTC
CDR3 protein: CAIRPSGGTYEQYF
J gene: TRBJ2-7
D gene: TRBD2
clone size: .
V gene: TRBV10-3

CDR3 DNA: TGTGCCAGCATGGGACTAGCGGGGGAATCGAGCTCCTACAATGAGCAGTTCTTC
CDR3 protein: CASMGLAGESSSYNEQFF
J gene: TRBJ2-1
D gene: TRBD2
clone size: .
V gene: TRBV27

CDR3 DNA: TGTGCCAGCAGCTCCCCGGGACAGATTACCTATGGCTACACCTTC
CDR3 protein: CASSSPGQITYGYTF
J gene: TRBJ1-2
D gene: TRBD1
clone size: .
V gene: TRBV7-6

CDR3 DNA: TGTGCCAGCAGCTTAGCTGTGACAGGCCCTAGCACAGATACGCAGTATTTT
CDR3 protein: CASSLAVTGPSTDTQYF
J gene: TRBJ2-3
D gene: .
clone size: few
V gene: TRBV7-9

CDR3 DNA: TGCGCCAGCAGCCAAGAGGGGACAGCGAACACTGAAGCTTTCTTT
CDR3 protein: CASSQEGTANTEAFF
J gene: TRBJ1-1
D gene: TRBD1
clone size: .
V gene: TRBV4-3

CDR3 DNA: TGTGCCAGCAGGCCCGAGCGGGGCGGCTACAATGAGCAGTTCTTC
CDR3 protein: CASRPERGGYNEQFF
J gene: TRBJ2-1
D gene: TRBD2
clone size: .
V gene: TRBV5-8

CDR3 DNA: .
CDR3 protein: CASSLVGWGALLF
J gene: TRBJ2-7
D gene: .
clone size: few
V gene: TRBV11-2

CDR3 DNA: TGTGCCAGCAGCTCCAGGGGCAATCAGCCCCAGCATTTT
CDR3 protein: CASSSRGNQPQHF
J gene: TRBJ1-5
D gene: .
clone size: few
V gene: TRBV6-2/TRBV6-3

CDR3 DNA: TGTGCCATCACTCAGACAAAGGGGTCCTATCATAGCTACACCTTC
CDR3 protein: CAITQTKGSYHSYTF
J gene: TRBJ1-2
D gene: .
clone size: .
V gene: TRBV10-3

CDR3 DNA: TGTGCCAGCAGCTTACAGGGGATGAGCAATCAGCCCCAGCATTTT
CDR3 protein: CASSLQGMSNQPQHF
J gene: TRBJ1-5
D gene: .
clone size: .
V gene: TRBV7-2

CDR3 DNA: TGTGCCAGCAGCCCCTCGGGGTGGATTGAAGCTTTCTTT
CDR3 protein: CASSPSGWIEAFF
J gene: TRBJ1-1
D gene: .
clone size: few
V gene: TRBV3-1/TRBV3-2

CDR3 DNA: TGTGCCAGCAGCTTGCTTCCCCCGGGACAGGGGGGCATGAACACTGAAGCTTTCTTT
CDR3 protein: CASSLLPPGQGGMNTEAFF
J gene: TRBJ1-1
D gene: TRBD1
clone size: .
V gene: TRBV11-2

CDR3 DNA: TGCGCCAGCAGTTCGGCAGGGCCCGGAAACACCATATATTTT
CDR3 protein: CASSSAGPGNTIYF
J gene: TRBJ1-3
D gene: .
clone size: .
V gene: TRBV5-1

CDR3 DNA: TGTGCCAGCAGTTACCCCTCCGGGGGTAGGACAGATACGCAGTATTTT
CDR3 protein: CASSYPSGGRTDTQYF
J gene: TRBJ2-3
D gene: .
clone size: .
V gene: TRBV6-6

CDR3 DNA: TGCGCCAGCAGCCGAGTGACAGGGAGCAATCAGCCCCAGCATTTT
CDR3 protein: CASSRVTGSNQPQHF
J gene: TRBJ1-5
D gene: TRBD1
clone size: .
V gene: TRBV4-3

CDR3 DNA: TGTGCCAGCAGTTTAATTCTGGGGGGTTGGGACAGGGCCGTCGGGACCCAGTACTTC
CDR3 protein: CASSLILGGWDRAVGTQYF
J gene: TRBJ2-5
D gene: TRBD1
clone size: .
V gene: TRBV28

CDR3 DNA: TGTGCCAGCAGTCCCTCGGCCTACGAGCAGTACTTC
CDR3 protein: CASSPSAYEQYF
J gene: TRBJ2-7
D gene: .
clone size: .
V gene: TRBV27

CDR3 DNA: TGTGCCAGCAGTGAAGGCGGTAACTATGGCTACACCTTC
CDR3 protein: CASSEGGNYGYTF
J gene: TRBJ1-2
D gene: .
clone size: once
V gene: TRBV2

CDR3 DNA: TGTGCCAGCAGTTTGGGACAGCTTAATCAGCCCCAGCATTTT
CDR3 protein: CASSLGQLNQPQHF
J gene: TRBJ1-5
D gene: TRBD1
clone size: .
V gene: TRBV27

CDR3 DNA: TGCAGTGCTAGTCGCGAGGCTGGAAACACCATATATTTT
CDR3 protein: CSASREAGNTIYF
J gene: TRBJ1-3
D gene: .
clone size: .
V gene: TRBV20-1

CDR3 DNA: TGTGCCAGCAGCCTTGGAGGCACCATATATTTT
CDR3 protein: CASSLGGTIYF
J gene: TRBJ1-3
D gene: .
clone size: .
V gene: TRBV6-2/TRBV6-3